These 23 T cell receptor beta chains were all obtained from the same sample, sequenced in a study of CDR3 diversity in severe acne. From the PCR reads, TCRdb called clonotypes with MiXCR, one entry per CDR3 protein. The table has roughly 93,000 distinct CDR3 sequences, 49% seen once. Sequencing was performed on blood. The receptors stem from a male donor with severe acne vulgaris.

This rearrangement joins TRBV9 to TRBJ2-5; D may match TRBD1 or TRBD2 (5 bases each). CDR3 length: 13 amino acids. Germline lookup yields CDR1 SGDLS and CDR2 YYNGEE. V was shortened by 3 bases and J by 5 bases, with 11 bases between the two germline ends. CDR3 in amino acids: CASSGGDAETQYF. The CDR3 nucleotides are TGTGCCAGCAGCGGAGGGGACGCCGAGACCCAGTACTTC.

About this clonotype itself: Its ends do not fully match the called genes, so a read error is possible. J is TRBJ2-3 and V is TRBV28, with D maybe TRBD1 (5 bases). Germline CDR1 reads MDHEN; CDR2 reads SYDVKM. The CDR3 runs 13 residues. The CDR3 DNA sequence: TGTGCCAGCAGTTTAGGGGAAACAGGTACGCAGTATTTT. Protein: CASSLGETGTQYF.

The chain recombines TRBV6-5 with TRBJ2-3, with D maybe TRBD2 (5 bases). Per the germline V gene, CDR1 is MNHEY and CDR2 is SVGAGI. This CDR3 comprises 17 residues. Trimming cost V 0 bases and J 0 bases, with 13 bases left between them. CDR3 bases: TGTGCCAGCAGTTACTCTACGCCAGCGGAGAGCACAGATACGCAGTATTTT. This codes for CASSYSTPAESTDTQYF.

The genes are TRBV5-1 and TRBJ1-4; D possibly corresponds to TRBD1 (5 bases). Germline loops: CDR1 SGHRS, CDR2 YFSETQ. Trimming cost V 0 bases and J 6 bases, with 6 bases left between them. This CDR3 contains 13 residues. The CDR3 sequence is CASSLEGDEKLFF. The CDR3 DNA reads as TGCGCCAGCAGCTTGGAAGGGGATGAAAAACTGTTTTTT.

This chain joins TRBV10-1 and TRBJ1-2; 8 nucleotides agree with TRBD1. V dropped 9 bases and J dropped 8; count of bases not matched to a gene: 11. The CDR3 spans 13 residues. The germline CDR1 and CDR2 sequences are WNHNN and SYGVQD (reference sequence). CDR3 nucleotides: TGCGCCAGGGCGACAGGGGCGGTCCGAGGCTACACCTTC. Its protein product is CARATGAVRGYTF.

The chain joins TRBV7-9 to TRBJ2-1; 14 positions match TRBD2. Germline loops: CDR1 SEHNR, CDR2 FQNEAQ (reference sequence). Trimming removed 5 bases from V and 0 bases from J; junction bases left unmatched: 6. The CDR3 consists of 18 residues. Written as DNA, the CDR3 is TGTGCCAGCAGCCCGCCGACTAGCGGGAGGGACTCCTACAATGAGCAGTTCTTC. It encodes CASSPPTSGRDSYNEQFF.

J is TRBJ2-7 and V is TRBV9, with 10 bases lining up with TRBD2. TRBJ2-1 matches the DNA end more closely, so the J call is doubtful. The CDR3 sequence is 16 residues long. CDR1 and CDR2 (germline): SGDLS, YYNGEE. The CDR3 spells CASSAWGTSAYNEQFF. As DNA, the CDR3 is TGTGCCAGCAGCGCTTGGGGGACTAGCGCGTACAATGAGCAGTTCTTC.

This sequence joins TRBV2 and TRBJ2-5; D gene uncertain. V was clipped by 1 base and J by 1 base, with 7 bases between them. The V gene's germline CDR1 is SNHLY and CDR2 FYNNEI. The CDR3 extends over 14 amino acids. The chain's CDR3 is CASSEGQLQETQYF. DNA of the CDR3: TGTGCCAGCAGTGAAGGCCAACTCCAAGAGACCCAGTACTTC.

Within the sample, this clonotype is medium-sized. The chain carries TRBV7-9 and TRBJ1-1, with a weak D call TRBD1 (6 bases). V was cut by 5 bases and J by 4 bases, with 17 bases left in between. The CDR3 spans 15 residues. Germline V CDR1 and CDR2: SEHNR, FQNEAQ (reference sequence). DNA for the CDR3: TGTGCCAGCAGCGGACTGGGGGCAGGGGCCACTGAAGCTTTCTTT. Its protein product is CASSGLGAGATEAFF.

This clonotype was counted ten times or more. V and J are TRBV9 and TRBJ2-2; TRBD1 aligns across 7 bases. Germline CDR1 is SGDLS and CDR2 is YYNGEE. After removal of 2 bases from V and 5 bases from J, the junction contained 3 bases not matched to a gene. CDR3 length: 14 residues. The CDR3 spells CASSVKQGTGELFF. Here the CDR3 DNA reads TGTGCCAGCAGCGTTAAACAGGGGACCGGGGAGCTGTTTTTT.

This clonotype was recorded at least ten times. The rearrangement joins TRBV20-1 to TRBJ1-5; perhaps TRBD1 as D (5 bases). V lost 1 base and J lost 2, with 9 bases in between. This CDR3 spans 14 amino acids. Germline V lookup: CDR1 DFQATT, CDR2 SNEGSKA (reference sequence). The CDR3: CSARGQGGNQPQHF. The CDR3 nucleotides are TGCAGTGCTAGAGGGCAGGGAGGCAATCAGCCCCAGCATTTT.

In regard to this clonotype: This may stem from a read error, because a much larger clone lies one nucleotide away. The chain joins TRBV10-1 to TRBJ2-5, with a tentative D call TRBD1 (6 bases). This CDR3 comprises 13 residues. The germline gives CDR1 WNHNN, CDR2 SYGVQD (reference sequence). The CDR3 is CASGEGGRETQYF. In nucleotides, the CDR3 is TGCGCCAGCGGTGAAGGGGGAAGAGAGACCCAGTACTTC.

In this sample, this clonotype turned up many times. The chain links TRBV5-6 to TRBJ2-7; D is uncertain. The CDR3 is 14 residues long. Germline V gene lookup returns CDR1 SGHDT and CDR2 YYEEEE. V was clipped by 2 bases and J by 2 bases, with 11 bases between them. The CDR3 loop is CASSFSVTPYEQYF. CDR3 nucleotide sequence: TGTGCCAGCAGCTTCTCAGTGACCCCCTACGAGCAGTACTTC. Full variable domain (outside the CDR3, taken from reference TRBV5-6 and TRBJ2-7): DAGVTQSPTHLIKTRGQQVTLRCSPKSGHDTVSWYQQALGQGPQFIFQYYEEEERQRGNFPDRFSGHQFPNYSSELNVNALLLGDSALYLCASSFSVTPYEQYFGPGTRLTVT.

This clonotype was seen once. The chain couples TRBV5-4 to TRBJ1-1; no firm D call. The germline gives CDR1 SGHNT, CDR2 YYREEE (reference sequence). The CDR3 is 14 amino acids. The germline V and J ends were trimmed by 2 bases and 4 bases, with 12 bases remaining between them. CDR3 sequence (DNA): TGTGCCAGCAGCTTAAAGGTAGAAGGCACTGAAGCTTTCTTT. This gives the protein CASSLKVEGTEAFF.

This clonotype was seen at least ten times. The chain recombines TRBV9 with TRBJ2-3, with 8 bases that match TRBD2. V trimming: 3 bases; J trimming: 0 bases; junction bases outside the gene matches: 3. From germline, CDR1 is SGDLS and CDR2 YYNGEE. CDR3 length: 15 residues. Written as DNA, the CDR3 is TGTGCCAGCAGCGCCACTAGCGGCAGCACAGATACGCAGTATTTT. It codes for CASSATSGSTDTQYF.

A few counts support this clonotype. The rearrangement uses TRBV4-3 and TRBJ2-1; D is unresolved. CDR1 is LGHNA, CDR2 YSLEER, per germline. This CDR3 contains 17 residues. Trimming left V 1 base short and J 6 bases short, with 19 bases between. The CDR3 DNA reads TGCGCCAGCAGCCAAGTGGCGGTCCCACGGGTCTCCAATGAGCAGTTCTTC. Translating it yields CASSQVAVPRVSNEQFF.

This clonotype turned up a few times. V gene TRBV12-3 or TRBV12-4 combines with J gene TRBJ1-3, with D perhaps matching TRBD1 (6 bases). CDR3 length: 15 residues. Trimming removed 6 bases at V and 4 bases at J, with 16 bases between. CDR3 residues: CASSLKTGPGNTIYF. The CDR3 bases are TGTGCCAGCAGCCTCAAAACAGGGCCCGGAAACACCATATATTTT.

This clonotype was counted between two and nine times. CDR3 protein: CASSEGTENHF. CDR3 DNA: TGTGCCAGCAGTGAGGGGACCGAGAACCACTTT. The J gene is TRBJ1-6, the V gene TRBV2; D may be TRBD1 (5 bases). Germline lookup yields CDR1 SNHLY and CDR2 FYNNEI. Trimming took off 3 bases at V and 18 bases at J, with 12 bases between the two ends. The CDR3 spans 11 residues.

This chain uses TRBV10-3 with TRBJ2-7; D may be TRBD1 (5 bases). Germline assignment: CDR1 ENHRY and CDR2 SYGVKD. This CDR3 region has 13 residues. V lost 6 bases, J lost 0 bases, and 9 bases lay in between. CDR3 bases: TGTGCCATCAGGTCGCAGGGCTCCTACGAGCAGTACTTC. Protein product: CAIRSQGSYEQYF.

The chain links TRBV7-9 to TRBJ1-1, with a possible D match to TRBD1 (5 bases). The CDR3 runs 12 residues. The ends were cut back, 5 bases at V and 11 bases at J, with 15 bases in the middle. CDR1 SEHNR and CDR2 FQNEAQ come from the germline V gene (reference sequence). The CDR3 DNA sequence: TGTGCCAGCAGCCCTGGAGGGGAGTACGCTTTCTTT. This sequence encodes CASSPGGEYAFF.

The gene calls are TRBV7-9 and TRBJ1-1; no clear D. CDR3 size: 13 residues. Germline lookup yields CDR1 SEHNR and CDR2 FQNEAQ (reference sequence). V was shortened by 10 bases and J by 4 bases, with 16 bases between the two germline ends. CDR3 bases: TGTGCCACGGAGGGCTTACTCGGCACTGAAGCTTTCTTT. Translating gives CATEGLLGTEAFF.

Note on this clonotype: With a much larger clone just one base away, this may be a read error. J is TRBJ2-1 and V is TRBV20-1; 16 nucleotides align to TRBD2. This CDR3 contains 18 residues. The V gene's germline CDR1 is DFQATT and CDR2 SNEGSKA (reference sequence). The CDR3: CRARGTSGRVGSYNEQFF. CDR3 DNA: TGCAGAGCTAGAGGGACTAGCGGGAGGGTGGGGTCCTACAATGAGCAGTTCTTC.

This clonotype appeared once. The chain links TRBV29-1 to TRBJ1-2; 7 bases match TRBD1. Germline assignment: CDR1 SQVTM and CDR2 ANQGSEA. The length of the CDR3 is 17 residues. Trimming cost V 0 bases and J 7 bases; bases outside gene matches: 17. CDR3 sequence reads: CSVEDLRVDRVFGGYTF. Written as DNA, the CDR3 is TGCAGCGTTGAAGATCTGCGTGTTGACAGGGTTTTCGGTGGCTACACCTTC.